The 17 T cell receptor beta chains below come from one sample, sequenced in a study of T cell responses to AZD1222 COVID-19 vaccine. Only in-frame clones appear in the TCRdb table, and some are missing; sequencing was by immunoSEQ multiplex PCR. The sample holds about 180,000 clones, around 88% seen once. This material consisted of peripheral blood, taken on day 0 of AZD1222 vaccination. These receptors were taken from an adult in good health.

This clone appeared a few times. The genes are TRBV5-1 and TRBJ1-2, with TRBD1 matching over 8 bases. The CDR3 contains 16 residues. Per germline, CDR1 SGHRS and CDR2 YFSETQ. J gave up 6 bases and V 0 bases, and 10 bases lay outside the gene matches. CDR3 coding DNA: TGCGCCAGCAGCTTGGACACCGGGACAGGTCGGGATGGCTACACCTTC. Its translation: CASSLDTGTGRDGYTF.

The chain joins TRBV3-1 (or the pseudogene TRBV3-2) to TRBJ1-5, with a possible D match to TRBD1 (6 bases). The germline gives CDR1 LGHDT, CDR2 YNNKEL (reference sequence). Trimming stripped 5 bases from V and 3 bases from J, with 17 bases between. The CDR3 extends over 16 amino acids. CDR3 in amino acids: CASSLGPTGFNQPQHF. As DNA, the CDR3 is TGTGCCAGCAGCTTGGGCCCTACAGGGTTCAATCAGCCCCAGCATTTT.

The rearrangement uses TRBV5-4 and TRBJ1-6, with 9 bases identical to TRBD1. The germline gives CDR1 SGHNT, CDR2 YYREEE (reference sequence). CDR3 length equals 15 residues. The V and J ends lost 4 bases and 9 bases, in that order; junction bases with no gene match: 8. CDR3: CASSLGQGRISPLHF. For the CDR3, the DNA is TGTGCCAGCAGCCTCGGACAGGGGAGGATTTCACCCCTCCACTTT.

The chain has TRBV5-6 and TRBJ1-3; D unclear. The ends were cut back, 0 bases at V and 4 bases at J, with 11 bases in the middle. Germline V gives CDR1 SGHDT, CDR2 YYEEEE. The length of the CDR3 is 15 residues. As DNA, the CDR3 is TGTGCCAGCAGCTTGGTGGGCGAGGGCGGAAACACCATATATTTT. Translated: CASSLVGEGGNTIYF.

V and J are TRBV24-1 and TRBJ1-2, with D possibly TRBD1 on 5 matching bases. V was pared by 1 base and J by 8 bases, with 10 bases between. There are 13 residues in the CDR3. CDR1 is KGHDR and CDR2 is SFDVKD in the germline V gene. The CDR3 DNA is TGTGCCACCAGTGATTTACAGGTTGGCGGCTACACCTTC. This gives the protein CATSDLQVGGYTF.

Notes on this clone: Sequence at one end of the junction differs from germline and may be a read error. The rearrangement joins TRBV12-3 or TRBV12-4 to TRBJ1-5, with D unclear. This CDR3 spans 13 amino acids. CDR3 in amino acids: CASSLTVSSRADF. The CDR3 region has the DNA TGTGCCAGCAGTTTAACTGTCTCCAGTAGAGCGGATTTT.

V usage is TRBV11-2 and J usage is TRBJ1-2; D remains ambiguous. V shed 0 bases and J shed 0 bases, with 5 bases lying between them. Germline V gives CDR1 SGHAT, CDR2 FQNNGV. The CDR3 contains 14 residues. As DNA, the CDR3 is TGTGCCAGCAGCTTAGAGCCATCTAACTATGGCTACACCTTC. Encoded protein: CASSLEPSNYGYTF.

The J gene is TRBJ2-3, the V gene TRBV20-1, with D unclear. The V end was cut by 6 bases, the J end by 8 bases, with 9 bases between. CDR1 is DFQATT, CDR2 SNEGSKA, per germline (reference sequence). This CDR3 region has 10 residues. The CDR3: CSASLGTQYF. In DNA form, the CDR3 reads TGCAGTGCATCGTTGGGTACGCAGTATTTT.

The V and J genes are TRBV15 and TRBJ1-5; D unresolved. The CDR3 is made up of 14 amino acids. V lost 1 base and J lost 6, with 10 bases in between. The germline V gene encodes CDR1 LNHNV and CDR2 YYDKDF (reference sequence). The CDR3 here is CATSRGGIGQPQHF. The CDR3 DNA sequence: TGTGCCACCAGCAGAGGGGGTATAGGTCAGCCCCAGCATTTT.

To note about this clone: Other DNA variants within this sample encode the same CDR3. The chain uses TRBV6-5 and TRBJ1-5, with D perhaps TRBD1 (5 bases). Per germline, CDR1 MNHEY and CDR2 SVGAGI. This CDR3 is built from 13 residues. V gave up 6 bases and J gave up 2 bases, with 8 bases separating them. CDR3 sequence (DNA): TGTGCCAGCAGGGGGCAAGGCAATCAGCCCCAGCATTTT. Its translation is CASRGQGNQPQHF.

V gene TRBV10-2 combines with J gene TRBJ1-3; the D gene is possibly TRBD1 (6 bases). The CDR3 is 17 residues long. V was trimmed by 0 bases and J by 4 bases, leaving 16 bases between them. Germline lookup yields CDR1 WSHSY and CDR2 SAAADI. The CDR3 DNA is TGCGCCAGCAGTGAGTCGAGTGGGGGCGGACAAGGAAACACCATATATTTT. Encoded protein: CASSESSGGGQGNTIYF.

The V gene is TRBV5-1, the J gene TRBJ1-6; D is undetermined. The CDR3 has 17 residues. The V end was cut by 2 bases, the J end by 5 bases, with 17 bases between. The germline CDR1 and CDR2 sequences are SGHRS and YFSETQ. This CDR3 is CASSFSLPGRDNSPLHF. The DNA for the CDR3 is TGCGCCAGCAGCTTTTCACTCCCAGGCAGAGATAATTCACCCCTCCACTTT.

This clone has just one count. The chain uses TRBV28 and TRBJ1-1; D gene unclear. This CDR3 spans 14 amino acids. V lost 1 base, J lost 0 bases, and 6 bases lay in between. Germline values: CDR1 MDHEN, CDR2 SYDVKM. Here the CDR3 reads CASSLYTLNTEAFF. The CDR3 DNA reads TGTGCCAGCAGTTTATACACCCTGAACACTGAAGCTTTCTTT. Full variable domain (missing parts from reference TRBV28 and TRBJ1-1): DVKVTQSSRYLVKRTGEKVFLECVQDMDHENMFWYRQDPGLGLRLIYFSYDVKMKEKGDIPEGYSVSREKKERFSLILESASTNQTSMYLCASSLYTLNTEAFFGQGTRLTVV.

The chain couples TRBV21-1 to TRBJ1-2. TRBV21-1 is assigned pseudogene status. This CDR3 contains 15 residues. The CDR3 DNA follows: TGTGCCAGCAGCAGGTGGCTATATGAAATCGGGGGCTACACCTTC. Translation: CASSRWLYEIGGYTF.

This clone was observed once. The V call is TRBV9, the J call TRBJ1-6; the D is unclear. The ends were cut back, 0 bases at V and 0 bases at J, with 10 bases in the middle. CDR3 length: 17 residues. CDR1 and CDR2 (germline): SGDLS, YYNGEE. CDR3 region: CASSVDKGSSYNSPLHF. CDR3 coding DNA: TGTGCCAGCAGCGTAGATAAGGGCAGCTCCTATAATTCACCCCTCCACTTT.

This chain links TRBV7-9 with TRBJ1-1, with TRBD1 as a possible D gene (6 bases). This CDR3 spans 16 amino acids. From germline, CDR1 is SEHNR and CDR2 FQNEAQ (reference sequence). Trimming removed 5 bases at V and 0 bases at J, with 16 bases between. DNA for the CDR3: TGTGCCAGCAGCCATAGCCCGGACAGCATGAACACTGAAGCTTTCTTT. Encoded protein: CASSHSPDSMNTEAFF.

The gene calls are TRBV5-1 and TRBJ2-1; D gene ambiguous. There are 13 residues in the CDR3. Looked up from germline, CDR1 is SGHRS and CDR2 is YFSETQ. The V and J ends lost 0 bases and 4 bases respectively, with 5 bases between them. The CDR3 DNA is TGCGCCAGCAGCTTGGTGGGTTACAATGAGCAGTTCTTC. It is translated as CASSLVGYNEQFF. The whole variable domain, remainder taken from reference TRBV5-1 and TRBJ2-1, is KAGVTQTPRYLIKTRGQQVTLSCSPISGHRSVSWYQQTPGQGLQFLFEYFSETQRNKGNFPGRFSGRQFSNSRSEMNVSTLELGDSALYLCASSLVGYNEQFFGPGTRLTVL.